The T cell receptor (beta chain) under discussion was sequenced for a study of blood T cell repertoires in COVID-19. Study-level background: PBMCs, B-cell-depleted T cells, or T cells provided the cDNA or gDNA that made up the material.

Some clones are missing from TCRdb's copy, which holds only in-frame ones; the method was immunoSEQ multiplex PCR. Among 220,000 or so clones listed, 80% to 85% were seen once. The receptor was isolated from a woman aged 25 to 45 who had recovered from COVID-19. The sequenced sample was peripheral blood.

CDR3 nucleotide sequence: TGTGCCAGCAGTTACTCGACCCTAGCGGGTATCACCCAGTACTTC. It encodes CASSYSTLAGITQYF. The V call is TRBV6-5, the J call TRBJ2-5, with 8 nucleotides matching TRBD2. The CDR3 is 15 amino acids. Unmatched junction bases numbered 8, after V lost 0 bases and J lost 8 bases. Germline V lookup: CDR1 MNHEY, CDR2 SVGAGI.